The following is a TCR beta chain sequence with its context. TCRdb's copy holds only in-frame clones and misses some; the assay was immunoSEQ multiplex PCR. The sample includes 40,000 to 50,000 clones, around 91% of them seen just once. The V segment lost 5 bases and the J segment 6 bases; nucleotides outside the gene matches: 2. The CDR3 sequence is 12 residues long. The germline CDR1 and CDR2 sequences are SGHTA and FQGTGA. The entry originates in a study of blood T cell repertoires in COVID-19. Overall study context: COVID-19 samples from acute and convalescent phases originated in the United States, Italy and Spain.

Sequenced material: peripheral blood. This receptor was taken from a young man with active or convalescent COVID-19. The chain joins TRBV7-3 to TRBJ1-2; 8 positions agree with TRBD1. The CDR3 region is CASSLQGDGYTF. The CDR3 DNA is TGTGCCAGCAGCCTACAGGGGGATGGCTACACCTTC.